The present entry profiles one T cell receptor (beta chain) with its context. Its antigen is unknown. One base away lies a much larger clone, so this may be a sequencing read error. The authors incorporated unique molecular identifiers into the TCR beta cDNA libraries. TCRdb independently ran MiXCR on the PCR reads; one entry per CDR3 protein. Counted here are over 700,000 distinct CDR3 sequences, 30% occurring once; the ten biggest clones make up 0.56%. The data belong to a study of post-analysis software for immune sequencing data. Trimming stripped 4 bases from V and 5 bases from J, with 20 bases between. The CDR3 sequence is 15 residues long. Germline CDR1 is DFQATT and CDR2 is SNEGSKA (reference sequence). Broader study findings: Included in a set of roughly five TRBV segments more frequent in patients than controls were TRBV5-6, TRBV5-1 and TRBV20-1. By F measure, samples from a shared preparation batch strongly co-clustered.

The source is a girl aged 10 to 17 with multiple sclerosis. Material for sequencing was blood. The chain is built from TRBV20-1 and TRBJ2-5, with D perhaps TRBD1 (6 bases). CDR3: CSATARQDPAETQYF. Here the CDR3 DNA reads TGCAGTGCTACCGCAAGACAGGACCCGGCTGAGACCCAGTACTTC.